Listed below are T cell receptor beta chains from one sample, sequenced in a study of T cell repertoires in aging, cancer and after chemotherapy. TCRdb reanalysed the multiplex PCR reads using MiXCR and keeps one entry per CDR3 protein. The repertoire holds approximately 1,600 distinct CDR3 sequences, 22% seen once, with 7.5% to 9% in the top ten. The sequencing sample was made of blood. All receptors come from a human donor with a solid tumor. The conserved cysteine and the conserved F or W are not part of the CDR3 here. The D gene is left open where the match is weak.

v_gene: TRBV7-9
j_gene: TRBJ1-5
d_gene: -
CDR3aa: ASSPHGQNQPQH

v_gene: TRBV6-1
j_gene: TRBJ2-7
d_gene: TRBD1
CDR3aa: ASSVRDRRSSYEQY

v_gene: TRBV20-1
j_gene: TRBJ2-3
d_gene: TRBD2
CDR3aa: SARVRTSYEY

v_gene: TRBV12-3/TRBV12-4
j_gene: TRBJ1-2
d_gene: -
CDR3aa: ASSPPDIPGYT

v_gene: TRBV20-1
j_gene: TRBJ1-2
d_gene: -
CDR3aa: SAGTRHNYGYT

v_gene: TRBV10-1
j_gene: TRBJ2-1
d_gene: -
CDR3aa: ASSERPSSYNEQF

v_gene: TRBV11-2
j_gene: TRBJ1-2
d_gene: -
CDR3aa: ASSLGGGGPTYGYT

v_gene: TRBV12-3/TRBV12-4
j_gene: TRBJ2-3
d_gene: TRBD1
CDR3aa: ASSLAGTVTDTQY

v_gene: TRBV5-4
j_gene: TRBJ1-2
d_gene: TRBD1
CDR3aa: ASSLAGQGGYT

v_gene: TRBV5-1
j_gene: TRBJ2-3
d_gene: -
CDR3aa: ASSLESGSTDTQY

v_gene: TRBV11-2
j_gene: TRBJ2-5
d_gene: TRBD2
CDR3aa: ASSFIGGGDNGETQY

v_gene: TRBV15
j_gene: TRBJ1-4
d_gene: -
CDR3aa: ATSRVDEKLF

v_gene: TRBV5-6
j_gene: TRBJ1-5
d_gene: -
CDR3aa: ASSLAGGGQPQH

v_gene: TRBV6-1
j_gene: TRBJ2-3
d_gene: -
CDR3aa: ASSYSERDTQY

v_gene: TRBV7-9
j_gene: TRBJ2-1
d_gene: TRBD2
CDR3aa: ASSPSGAYNEQF

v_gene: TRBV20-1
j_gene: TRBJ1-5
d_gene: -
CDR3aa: SARDLMTNQPQH

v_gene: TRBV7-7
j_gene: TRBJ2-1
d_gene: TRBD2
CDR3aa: ASSFGLAGGDEQF

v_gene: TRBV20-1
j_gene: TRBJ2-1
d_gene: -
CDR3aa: SASSLAPNEQF

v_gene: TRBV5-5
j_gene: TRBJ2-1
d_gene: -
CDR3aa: ASSLALSQGLYNEQF

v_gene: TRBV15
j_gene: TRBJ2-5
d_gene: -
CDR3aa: ATSPRTEETQY

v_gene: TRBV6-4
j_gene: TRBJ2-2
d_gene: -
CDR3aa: ASSDSKTGELF

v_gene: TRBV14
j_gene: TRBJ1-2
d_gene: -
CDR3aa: ASSRVNYGYT

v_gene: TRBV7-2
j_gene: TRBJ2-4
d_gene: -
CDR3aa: ASSLDLLSYNEQY

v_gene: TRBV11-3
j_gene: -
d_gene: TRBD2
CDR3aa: ASSFSTVLAGDETQY

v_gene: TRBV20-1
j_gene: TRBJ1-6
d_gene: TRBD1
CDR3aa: SASPDRVYNSPLH

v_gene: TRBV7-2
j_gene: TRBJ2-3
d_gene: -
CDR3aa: ASSFFTDTQY

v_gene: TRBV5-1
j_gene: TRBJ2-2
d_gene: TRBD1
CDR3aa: ASSLGQAYTGELF